This TCR beta chain is drawn from a study of T cell changes during pregnancy in multiple sclerosis. TCRdb's table, derived via immunoSEQ multiplex PCR, lists solely in-frame clones and lacks some. This sample has around 100,000 clones, with approximately 89% found just once. Sample: peripheral blood, taken after pregnancy. The sequence was collected from a female donor with multiple sclerosis, enrolled in a pregnancy study.

CDR3 protein: CATSRDHSSPLHF. In DNA form, the CDR3 reads TGTGCCACCAGCAGAGATCATAGTTCACCCCTCCACTTT. The chain links TRBV15 to TRBJ1-6; D is undetermined. CDR3 size: 13 residues. Germline-derived CDR1 and CDR2 are LNHNV and YYDKDF (reference sequence). The germline V and J ends were trimmed by 0 bases and 9 bases, with 6 bases remaining between them.